This TCR beta chain was retrieved from a study of cytomegalovirus exposure and HLA in healthy donors. The V and J ends lost 6 bases and 5 bases respectively, with 7 bases between them. This CDR3 contains 10 residues. Germline V gene sequence: CDR1 DFQATT, CDR2 SNEGSKA (reference sequence). On this clone itself: Its target is not known.

Study-wide findings and caveats: Three chains linked to CMV were shown in vitro to be specific for CMV antigens.

PCR employed 60 Vbeta and 13 Jbeta primers. How the authors handled the data: The count from a later analysis was some 76 million unique TCR beta chains, roughly 11 million of them shared. Libraries were prepared by immunoSEQ multiplex PCR; TCRdb keeps only in-frame clonotypes and omits some of them. That table gives V, J and clone size, and the DNA gave D and trimming. In the table there are approximately 120,000 clones, 81% of which are singletons. The V gene is TRBV20-1, the J gene TRBJ2-5; D is undetermined. The material sequenced was PBMCs. The sequence came from a man younger than 35 in good health and CMV-seropositive. In DNA form, the CDR3 reads TGCAGTGCCGCGGCGGAGACCCAGTACTTC. Amino acids: CSAAAETQYF.